Listed below are T cell receptor beta chains from one sample, sequenced in a study of T-cell memory formation after mild COVID-19. TCRdb independently ran MiXCR on the 5' RACE reads; one entry per CDR3 protein. The sample records 6,500 to 8,500 distinct CDR3 sequences, roughly 30% being singletons. The sequenced material came from PBMCs or a T cell subset sorted from them (not recorded which). The receptors originated from an adult woman who had mild COVID-19 (a few samples of this study predate the infection). Cell type and time point are not known. Each CDR3 is given with its conserved first and last residue. Fields, in order: J gene, clone size, V gene, CDR3 protein. Only part of the rows carry a size: once, few, many, or a class if the clone is expanded.

>TRBJ1-1|many|TRBV11-2
CASSLQGWGTNTEAFF
>TRBJ2-3|.|TRBV7-9
CASSLWSTDTQYF
>TRBJ2-7|medium-sized|TRBV27
CASSLKGFAYEQYF
>TRBJ2-3|.|TRBV14
CASTPLGTSTDTQYF
>TRBJ2-1|many|TRBV11-3
CASSLVLLAGAHYNEQFF
>TRBJ1-5|many|TRBV30
CAWSTSGEQPQHF
>TRBJ2-5|.|TRBV4-2
CASSQGDRAETQYF
>TRBJ2-1|.|TRBV7-2
CASSGGLTEQFF
>TRBJ2-3|.|TRBV7-2
CASSLGSGTGDTQYF
>TRBJ1-1|many|TRBV3-1
CASSQDHRVGTEAFF
>TRBJ2-2|many|TRBV7-8
CASSTRVYLTGELFF
>TRBJ1-2|many|TRBV29-1
CSVGAQTYGYTF
>TRBJ1-4|many|TRBV27
CASSLSQTNEKLFF
>TRBJ1-3|many|TRBV5-1
CASSPNWESGNTIYF
>TRBJ2-3|.|TRBV5-1
CASRTGNPGPDTQYF